These 3 T cell receptor beta chains share one sample of origin, sequenced in a study of control samples from healthy donors and cancer patients (dated by TCRdb to between 2020 and 2021). Libraries were prepared through the immunoSEQ multiplex PCR assay. The source is immuneACCESS, and TCRdb retained only in-frame sequences with V and J called. Part of the clones is not carried over; for the studies checked, unresolved V genes explain less than half of this, and the remainder is unexplained. The sample table shows about 140,000 clones, and around 90% are seen once. Over 6% of the sample lies in the top ten. Sequenced input: blood. These receptors all come from a man aged 18 to 29 in good health.

The V and J genes are TRBV19 and TRBJ2-3; D ambiguous. V lost 8 bases to trimming and J lost 0 bases, with 9 bases between them. Germline V gives CDR1 LNHDA, CDR2 SQIVND (reference sequence). The CDR3 runs to 13 residues. The CDR3 region is CASAPDSTDTQYF. In DNA, the CDR3 is TGTGCCAGTGCCCCGGACAGCACAGATACGCAGTATTTT. Supplemented by reference TRBV19 and TRBJ2-3, the full variable domain reads DGGITQSPKYLFRKEGQNVTLSCEQNLNHDAMYWYRQDPGQGLRLIYYSQIVNDFQKGDIAEGYSVSREKKESFPLTVTSAQKNPTAFYLCASAPDSTDTQYFGPGTRLTVL.

This clone appeared once. The genes are TRBV5-1 and TRBJ2-1, with 11 bases lining up with TRBD2. CDR1 and CDR2 (germline): SGHRS, YFSETQ. Unmatched junction bases numbered 8, after V lost 6 bases and J lost 6 bases. This CDR3 comprises 15 residues. CDR3 nucleotides: TGCGCCAGCAACCCGGGACTAGCGGTCATCAATGAGCAGTTCTTC. It yields the protein CASNPGLAVINEQFF.

V usage is TRBV6-6 and J usage is TRBJ1-1; no reliable D call. V was trimmed by 5 bases and J by 11 bases, leaving 18 bases between them. Per germline, CDR1 MNHNY and CDR2 SVGAGI (reference sequence). The length of the CDR3 is 13 residues. In DNA, the CDR3 is TGTGCCAGCAGTCGGGCCCCGGGTTCGGGGGCTTTCTTT. This gives the protein CASSRAPGSGAFF.